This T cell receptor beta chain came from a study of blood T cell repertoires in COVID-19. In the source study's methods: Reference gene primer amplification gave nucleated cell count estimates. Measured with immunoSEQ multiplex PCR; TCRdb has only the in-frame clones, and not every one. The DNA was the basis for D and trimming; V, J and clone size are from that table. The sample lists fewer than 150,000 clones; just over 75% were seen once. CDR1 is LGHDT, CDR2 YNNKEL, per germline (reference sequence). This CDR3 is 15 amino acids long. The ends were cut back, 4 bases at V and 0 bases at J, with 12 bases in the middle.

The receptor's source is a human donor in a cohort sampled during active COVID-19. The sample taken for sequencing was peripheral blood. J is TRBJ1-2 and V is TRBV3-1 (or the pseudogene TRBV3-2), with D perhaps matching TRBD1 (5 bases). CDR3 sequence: CASSRRSTANYGYTF. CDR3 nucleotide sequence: TGTGCCAGCAGCCGAAGGTCGACAGCTAACTATGGCTACACCTTC.